Listed below are T cell receptor beta chains from one sample, sequenced in a study of T cells in Graves' hyperthyroidism and ophthalmopathy. TCRdb reprocessed the multiplex PCR reads via MiXCR and lists one record per CDR3 protein. The sample records roughly 100,000 distinct CDR3 sequences, about 51% being singletons. Source material: blood. These TCRs come from a woman in her thirties or forties with Graves' hyperthyroidism. Both conserved end residues are part of each CDR3. A D gene is named only where the DNA matches it firmly. Clone size, where shown, is once, few, many, or a class for clones that have expanded.

v_call: TRBV9
clone_size: NA
d_call: NA
j_call: TRBJ1-6
cdr3_aa: CASSSPGGSHSPLHF
cdr3_nt: TGTGCCAGCAGCTCCCCTGGGGGGAGTCATTCACCCCTCCACTTT

v_call: TRBV12-5
clone_size: NA
d_call: NA
j_call: TRBJ2-7
cdr3_aa: CASGLVLVRDTIPYEQYF
cdr3_nt: TGCGCTAGTGGTTTGGTCCTAGTCCGGGACACCATCCCGTACGAGCAGTACTTC

v_call: TRBV10-3
clone_size: once
d_call: NA
j_call: TRBJ1-2
cdr3_aa: CAISEGGNVGYTF
cdr3_nt: TGTGCCATCAGTGAGGGGGGGAACGTGGGCTACACCTTC

v_call: TRBV19
clone_size: once
d_call: TRBD1
j_call: TRBJ1-1
cdr3_aa: CASSRDRGQGEAFF
cdr3_nt: TGTGCCAGCAGCCGCGACAGGGGGCAGGGTGAAGCTTTCTTT

v_call: TRBV5-6
clone_size: NA
d_call: NA
j_call: TRBJ1-2
cdr3_aa: CASSVGRPGTYGYTF
cdr3_nt: TGTGCCAGCAGCGTAGGAAGGCCGGGAACCTATGGCTACACCTTC

v_call: TRBV10-3
clone_size: many
d_call: TRBD1
j_call: TRBJ1-6
cdr3_aa: CVINDRGSESPLHF
cdr3_nt: TGTGTCATCAACGACAGGGGGTCAGAGTCACCCCTCCACTTT

v_call: TRBV15
clone_size: NA
d_call: TRBD2
j_call: TRBJ2-7
cdr3_aa: CATSSGRTTYEQYF
cdr3_nt: TGTGCCACCTCCAGCGGGAGGACAACCTACGAGCAGTACTTC

v_call: TRBV11-2
clone_size: NA
d_call: TRBD2
j_call: TRBJ2-7
cdr3_aa: CASSFPLAGARKQYF
cdr3_nt: TGTGCCAGCAGCTTCCCCCTAGCGGGAGCCAGGAAGCAGTACTTC

v_call: TRBV7-2
clone_size: NA
d_call: NA
j_call: TRBJ2-5
cdr3_aa: CASSSTVEETQYF
cdr3_nt: TGTGCCAGCAGCTCGACAGTCGAAGAGACCCAGTACTTC

v_call: TRBV7-2
clone_size: few
d_call: NA
j_call: TRBJ2-5
cdr3_aa: CASSQEASSQYF
cdr3_nt: TGTGCCAGCAGCCAAGAAGCATCGTCCCAGTACTTC

v_call: TRBV29-1
clone_size: once
d_call: TRBD1
j_call: TRBJ1-1
cdr3_aa: CSVERGQGFTEAFF
cdr3_nt: TGCAGCGTTGAGCGAGGACAGGGGTTCACTGAAGCTTTCTTT

v_call: TRBV5-1
clone_size: many
d_call: TRBD1
j_call: TRBJ1-6
cdr3_aa: CASSLGGRGDSPLHF
cdr3_nt: TGCGCCAGCAGCTTGGGGGGCAGGGGGGATTCACCCCTCCACTTT

v_call: TRBV29-1
clone_size: NA
d_call: TRBD2
j_call: TRBJ2-7
cdr3_aa: CSVGTSGVAYEQYF
cdr3_nt: TGCAGCGTCGGGACTAGCGGGGTGGCCTACGAGCAGTACTTC

v_call: TRBV5-1
clone_size: many
d_call: NA
j_call: TRBJ1-1
cdr3_aa: CASSLTETNTEAFF
cdr3_nt: TGCGCCAGCAGCTTGACAGAAACGAACACTGAAGCTTTCTTT

v_call: TRBV2
clone_size: many
d_call: NA
j_call: TRBJ1-6
cdr3_aa: CASSDPGSSYNSPLHF
cdr3_nt: TGTGCCAGCAGTGATCCAGGGAGCTCCTATAATTCACCCCTCCACTTT

v_call: TRBV12-3/TRBV12-4
clone_size: NA
d_call: TRBD1
j_call: TRBJ2-5
cdr3_aa: CASRLQGF
cdr3_nt: TGTGCCAGCAGATTACAGGGGTTC

v_call: TRBV7-2
clone_size: many
d_call: NA
j_call: TRBJ2-5
cdr3_aa: CASSLVVWGVGETQYF
cdr3_nt: TGTGCCAGCAGCTTAGTTGTGTGGGGGGTGGGGGAGACCCAGTACTTC

v_call: TRBV7-2
clone_size: many
d_call: TRBD1
j_call: TRBJ1-3
cdr3_aa: CASSTPGQGAGGNTIYF
cdr3_nt: TGTGCCAGCAGCACCCCGGGACAGGGGGCAGGTGGAAACACCATATATTTT

v_call: TRBV2
clone_size: NA
d_call: TRBD2
j_call: TRBJ2-5
cdr3_aa: CASSRRQGASGRGYF
cdr3_nt: TGTGCCAGCAGTAGGAGACAGGGGGCTAGCGGGAGGGGGTACTTC

v_call: TRBV15
clone_size: many
d_call: NA
j_call: TRBJ1-4
cdr3_aa: CATSRDRGEKLFF
cdr3_nt: TGTGCCACCAGCAGAGATCGGGGAGAAAAACTGTTTTTT

v_call: TRBV7-9
clone_size: many
d_call: TRBD1
j_call: TRBJ1-2
cdr3_aa: CASSLALGTGETIGYTF
cdr3_nt: TGTGCCAGCAGCTTAGCGCTTGGGACAGGGGAAACTATTGGCTACACCTTC

v_call: TRBV6-5
clone_size: many
d_call: NA
j_call: TRBJ2-7
cdr3_aa: CASSGYRVEQYF
cdr3_nt: TGTGCCAGCAGTGGATACAGGGTTGAGCAGTACTTC

v_call: TRBV3-1
clone_size: NA
d_call: TRBD2
j_call: TRBJ2-3
cdr3_aa: CASSQGNSGRADTQYF
cdr3_nt: TGTGCCAGCAGCCAAGGAAATAGCGGGAGGGCAGATACGCAGTATTTT

v_call: TRBV7-9
clone_size: many
d_call: NA
j_call: TRBJ2-7
cdr3_aa: CASSPPLAVYEQYF
cdr3_nt: TGTGCCAGCAGCCCCCCACTCGCGGTATACGAGCAGTACTTC

v_call: TRBV2
clone_size: NA
d_call: TRBD1
j_call: TRBJ1-2
cdr3_aa: CASTLDRGVNYGYIF
cdr3_nt: TGTGCCAGCACCCTCGACAGGGGCGTGAACTATGGCTACATCTTC

v_call: TRBV15
clone_size: NA
d_call: NA
j_call: TRBJ1-5
cdr3_aa: CATSPTKSGAEQPQHF
cdr3_nt: TGTGCCACCAGCCCCACGAAGTCGGGGGCGGAACAGCCCCAGCATTTT

v_call: TRBV7-2
clone_size: few
d_call: NA
j_call: TRBJ2-7
cdr3_aa: CASSYPLPDYSYEQYF
cdr3_nt: TGTGCCAGCAGTTACCCCCTCCCGGACTACTCCTACGAGCAGTACTTC

v_call: TRBV2
clone_size: NA
d_call: TRBD1
j_call: TRBJ1-2
cdr3_aa: CASRPPGQGEGYTF
cdr3_nt: TGTGCCAGCAGACCTCCGGGACAGGGGGAGGGCTACACCTTC

v_call: TRBV9
clone_size: NA
d_call: NA
j_call: TRBJ2-7
cdr3_aa: CASSPEGYEQYF
cdr3_nt: TGTGCCAGCTCACCAGAGGGGTACGAGCAGTACTTC

v_call: TRBV2
clone_size: NA
d_call: TRBD1
j_call: TRBJ2-3
cdr3_aa: CASSFPRTGASTDTQYF
cdr3_nt: TGTGCCAGCAGTTTCCCAAGGACAGGGGCATCCACAGATACGCAGTATTTT

v_call: TRBV7-6
clone_size: NA
d_call: NA
j_call: TRBJ1-4
cdr3_aa: CASSLAGLAGLNEKLFF
cdr3_nt: TGTGCCAGCAGCTTAGCAGGGCTGGCAGGATTAAATGAAAAACTGTTTTTT

v_call: TRBV2
clone_size: many
d_call: TRBD1
j_call: TRBJ1-6
cdr3_aa: CASSRDRGVSPLHF
cdr3_nt: TGTGCCAGCAGCCGGGACAGGGGGGTTTCACCCCTCCACTTT

v_call: TRBV20-1
clone_size: many
d_call: NA
j_call: TRBJ1-1
cdr3_aa: CSARALGTSWTEAFF
cdr3_nt: TGCAGTGCTAGGGCCCTCGGGACAAGCTGGACTGAAGCTTTCTTT

v_call: TRBV10-3
clone_size: NA
d_call: NA
j_call: TRBJ2-7
cdr3_aa: CAISERAYEQYF
cdr3_nt: TGTGCCATCAGTGAGAGGGCCTACGAGCAGTACTTC

v_call: TRBV4-2
clone_size: many
d_call: NA
j_call: TRBJ2-7
cdr3_aa: CASSQGLDFYEQYF
cdr3_nt: TGTGCCAGCAGCCAAGGACTCGACTTCTACGAGCAGTACTTC

v_call: TRBV12-3/TRBV12-4
clone_size: NA
d_call: NA
j_call: TRBJ2-6
cdr3_aa: CASSLGKTF
cdr3_nt: TGTGCCAGCAGTTTAGGGAAGACTTTC

v_call: TRBV10-3
clone_size: many
d_call: NA
j_call: TRBJ1-5
cdr3_aa: CATRPGRANQPQHF
cdr3_nt: TGTGCCACCCGACCGGGCAGGGCGAATCAGCCCCAGCATTTT

v_call: TRBV29-1
clone_size: many
d_call: TRBD1
j_call: TRBJ2-7
cdr3_aa: CSVEGTGHHEQYF
cdr3_nt: TGCAGCGTTGAAGGGACAGGGCACCACGAGCAGTACTTC

v_call: TRBV29-1
clone_size: NA
d_call: TRBD1
j_call: TRBJ1-1
cdr3_aa: CSGRGGTANTEAFF
cdr3_nt: TGCAGCGGTAGAGGGGGGACAGCGAACACTGAAGCTTTCTTT

v_call: TRBV7-2
clone_size: NA
d_call: NA
j_call: TRBJ2-3
cdr3_aa: CASSPRGSSTDTQYF
cdr3_nt: TGCGCCAGCAGCCCGCGGGGATCTAGCACAGATACGCAGTATTTT

v_call: TRBV29-1
clone_size: many
d_call: NA
j_call: TRBJ2-5
cdr3_aa: CSVERIVQETQYF
cdr3_nt: TGCAGCGTTGAAAGGATAGTCCAAGAGACCCAGTACTTC

v_call: TRBV6-1
clone_size: few
d_call: TRBD2
j_call: TRBJ2-2
cdr3_aa: CASINLAGVAGELFF
cdr3_nt: TGTGCCAGCATCAATCTAGCGGGAGTTGCCGGGGAGCTGTTTTTT

v_call: TRBV7-2
clone_size: NA
d_call: TRBD2
j_call: TRBJ2-3
cdr3_aa: CASSPETSGKTQYF
cdr3_nt: TGTGCCAGCAGCCCCGAGACTAGCGGAAAAACGCAGTATTTT

v_call: TRBV24-1
clone_size: few
d_call: NA
j_call: TRBJ2-5
cdr3_aa: CATSDPRTASGTQYF
cdr3_nt: TGTGCCACCAGTGACCCCAGGACAGCTAGCGGGACCCAGTACTTC

v_call: TRBV12-3/TRBV12-4
clone_size: many
d_call: TRBD1
j_call: TRBJ1-1
cdr3_aa: CASSSMDRLRAEAFF
cdr3_nt: TGTGCCAGCAGTTCCATGGACAGGTTGCGGGCTGAAGCTTTCTTT

v_call: TRBV5-4
clone_size: NA
d_call: TRBD2
j_call: TRBJ2-7
cdr3_aa: CASSLGGPSGRTPYEQYF
cdr3_nt: TGTGCCAGCAGCTTGGGTGGACCTAGCGGGAGAACCCCCTACGAGCAGTACTTC

v_call: TRBV15
clone_size: NA
d_call: NA
j_call: TRBJ2-5
cdr3_aa: CATSRGRGGVETQYF
cdr3_nt: TGTGCCACCAGCAGAGGACGAGGGGGAGTGGAGACCCAGTACTTC

v_call: TRBV10-3
clone_size: NA
d_call: NA
j_call: TRBJ1-6
cdr3_aa: CAIRQDDSPLHF
cdr3_nt: TGTGCCATCCGACAGGACGATTCACCCCTCCACTTT

v_call: TRBV20-1
clone_size: NA
d_call: TRBD2
j_call: TRBJ2-7
cdr3_aa: CSASPSGRAREQYF
cdr3_nt: TGCAGTGCCAGCCCTAGCGGGAGGGCCAGAGAGCAGTACTTC

v_call: TRBV7-2
clone_size: many
d_call: NA
j_call: TRBJ1-4
cdr3_aa: CASGGSTNEKLFF
cdr3_nt: TGTGCCAGCGGCGGAAGTACAAATGAAAAACTGTTTTTT

v_call: TRBV20-1
clone_size: NA
d_call: TRBD1
j_call: TRBJ2-5
cdr3_aa: CSARHRGLETQYF
cdr3_nt: TGCAGTGCTAGACACAGGGGGCTAGAGACCCAGTACTTC

v_call: TRBV7-2
clone_size: many
d_call: NA
j_call: TRBJ1-1
cdr3_aa: CASSHGPAGAEAFF
cdr3_nt: TGTGCCAGCAGCCATGGACCGGCTGGGGCTGAAGCTTTCTTT